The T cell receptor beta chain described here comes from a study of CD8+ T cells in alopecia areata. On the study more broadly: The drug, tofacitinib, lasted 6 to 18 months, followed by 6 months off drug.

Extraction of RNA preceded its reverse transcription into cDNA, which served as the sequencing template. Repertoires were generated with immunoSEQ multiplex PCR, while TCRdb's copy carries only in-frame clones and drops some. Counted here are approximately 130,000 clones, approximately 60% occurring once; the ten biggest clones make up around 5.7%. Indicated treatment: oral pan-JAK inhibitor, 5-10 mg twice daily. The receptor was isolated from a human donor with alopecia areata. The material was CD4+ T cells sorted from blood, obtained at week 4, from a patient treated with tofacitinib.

The DNA of the CDR3 is TGCAGTGCTAGAGATTGGGATACGCAGTATTTT. Residues: CSARDWDTQYF. The chain is built from TRBV20-1 and TRBJ2-3; D unclear. This CDR3 region has 11 residues. Germline values: CDR1 DFQATT, CDR2 SNEGSKA (reference sequence). The V and J ends lost 0 bases and 6 bases respectively, with 4 bases between them.